This T cell receptor beta chain was documented in a study of T cell responses to AZD1222 COVID-19 vaccine. Study-wide context: The analysis combined second doses at about 4 or about 12 weeks.

A note on this clone: The target antigen is unknown.

Some clones are missing from TCRdb's copy, which holds only in-frame ones; the method was immunoSEQ multiplex PCR. The sample shows roughly 130,000 clones, approximately 86% of them seen only once. Study-wide findings and caveats: Just 5 to 7 AZD1222 recipients were seropositive at baseline. Spike regions recognized by vaccine-associated CD4 TCRs spanned the protein, led by 160-218 and 743-854.

V lost 6 bases to trimming and J lost 6 bases; unmatched junction nucleotides: 8. The CDR3 runs 14 residues. Germline lookup yields CDR1 LNHDA and CDR2 SQIVND (reference sequence). The TCR originated in an adult in good health. Sequencing was performed on peripheral blood, taken on day 0 of AZD1222 vaccination. The V gene is TRBV19, the J gene TRBJ2-7; 10 nucleotides align to TRBD1. The CDR3 here is CASRGQGLISEQYF. In DNA form, the CDR3 reads TGTGCCAGTAGGGGACAGGGGCTAATCAGCGAGCAGTACTTC.